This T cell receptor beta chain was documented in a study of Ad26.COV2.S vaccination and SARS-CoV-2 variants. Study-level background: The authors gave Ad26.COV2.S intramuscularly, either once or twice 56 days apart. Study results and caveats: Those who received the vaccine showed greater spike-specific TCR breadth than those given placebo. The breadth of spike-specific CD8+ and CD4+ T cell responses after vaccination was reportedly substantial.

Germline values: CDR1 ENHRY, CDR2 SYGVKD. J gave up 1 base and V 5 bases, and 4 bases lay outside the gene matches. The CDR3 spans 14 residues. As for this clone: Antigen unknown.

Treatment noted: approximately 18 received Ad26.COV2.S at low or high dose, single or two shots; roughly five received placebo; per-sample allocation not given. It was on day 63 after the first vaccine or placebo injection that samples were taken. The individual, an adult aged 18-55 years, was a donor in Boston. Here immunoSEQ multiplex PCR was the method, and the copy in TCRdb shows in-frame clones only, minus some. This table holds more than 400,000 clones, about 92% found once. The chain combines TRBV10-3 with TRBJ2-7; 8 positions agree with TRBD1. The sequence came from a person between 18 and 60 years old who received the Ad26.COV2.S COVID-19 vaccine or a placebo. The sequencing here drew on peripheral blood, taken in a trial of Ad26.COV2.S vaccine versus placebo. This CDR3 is CAISPDRDSYEQYF. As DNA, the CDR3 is TGTGCCATCAGTCCGGACAGGGATTCCTACGAGCAGTACTTC.